One and the same sample provided the 8 T cell receptor beta chains below, sequenced in a study of shared clonotypes between healthy human individuals. Sequencing used immunoSEQ multiplex PCR; TCRdb keeps in-frame clones, though not all of them. Of around 2.1 million clones in the sample, 90% to 95% were seen once. The naive CD8 fraction comprised CD45RO-negative cells positively selected for CCR7 and excluded terminally differentiated effector memory CD45RA+ cells. Sequencing input: naive CD8+ T cells from PBMCs. These receptors were obtained from a man aged 18 to 30 in good health. Some clones in this sample may be carry-over from other donors' samples.

V is TRBV7-9 and J is TRBJ2-2; D is unclear. Trimming pared 8 bases from V and 6 bases from J, leaving 10 bases between. The length of the CDR3 is 12 residues. Germline CDR1 SEHNR, CDR2 FQNEAQ (reference sequence). DNA of the CDR3: TGTGCCAGCCCCCCGGCGGCCGGGGAGCTGTTTTTT. Protein sequence: CASPPAAGELFF.

The genes are TRBV11-1 and TRBJ1-2; a weak D match, TRBD1 (6 bases). CDR1 is SGHAT, CDR2 FQDESV, per germline (reference sequence). This CDR3 is 14 amino acids long. The ends were cut back, 7 bases at V and 4 bases at J, with 16 bases in the middle. The DNA for the CDR3 is TGTGCCAGCACTCCGGGTCGGGGGCCCTATGGCTACACCTTC. Translation gives CASTPGRGPYGYTF. Drawing the rest from reference TRBV11-1 and TRBJ1-2, the complete variable domain is EAEVAQSPRYKITEKSQAVAFWCDPISGHATLYWYRQILGQGPELLVQFQDESVVDDSQLPKDRFSAERLKGVDSTLKIQPAELGDSAMYLCASTPGRGPYGYTFGSGTRLTVV.

The chain couples TRBV6-6 to TRBJ1-3, with TRBD1 as a possible D gene (5 bases). The CDR3 loop spans 15 amino acids. Trimming took 6 bases from V and 0 from J, leaving 12 bases between them. Germline CDR1 and CDR2: MNHNY and SVGAGI (reference sequence). The CDR3 protein is CASSITGSSGNTIYF. The DNA of the CDR3 is TGTGCCAGCAGCATAACAGGTTCCTCTGGAAACACCATATATTTT.

As concerns this clone: This sample includes further DNA sequences coding for the same CDR3. The CDR3 sequence is CASSLYRGLNEQFF. In DNA form, the CDR3 reads TGTGCCAGCAGTTTATACAGGGGGCTGAATGAGCAGTTCTTC. The rearrangement joins TRBV28 to TRBJ2-1; 9 bases agree with TRBD1. This CDR3 contains 14 residues. With 1 base clipped from V and 7 bases from J, the junction kept 2 bases outside the gene matches. Germline assignment: CDR1 MDHEN and CDR2 SYDVKM.

The chain links TRBV14 to TRBJ1-1; the D gene is possibly TRBD1 (5 bases). The ends were cut back, 3 bases at V and 4 bases at J, with 9 bases in the middle. The CDR3 runs 13 residues. From germline, CDR1 is SGHDN and CDR2 FVKESK. The CDR3 loop is CASSHRERTEAFF. In nucleotides, the CDR3 is TGTGCCAGCAGCCACAGGGAACGCACTGAAGCTTTCTTT. Looking up the rest from reference TRBV14 and TRBJ1-1 gives the full variable domain: EAGVTQFPSHSVIEKGQTVTLRCDPISGHDNLYWYRRVMGKEIKFLLHFVKESKQDESGMPNNRFLAERTGGTYSTLKVQPAELEDSGVYFCASSHRERTEAFFGQGTRLTVV.

A single count supports this clone. This chain links TRBV5-1 with TRBJ2-3, with 10 bases identical to TRBD2. The CDR3 is 17 residues long. With V trimmed by 3 bases and J by 0 bases, 7 bases remained unmatched. Germline-derived CDR1 and CDR2 are SGHRS and YFSETQ. The CDR3 here is CASSSLGLAASTDTQYF. The CDR3 nucleotides read TGCGCCAGCAGCTCCCTCGGACTAGCGGCCAGCACAGATACGCAGTATTTT.

As regards this clone: The same CDR3 also results from other DNA sequences found in this sample. The gene calls are TRBV6-5 and TRBJ2-7; perhaps TRBD2 as D (6 bases). V gave up 0 bases and J gave up 1 base, with 13 bases separating them. There are 16 residues in the CDR3. Germline-derived CDR1 and CDR2 are MNHEY and SVGAGI. CDR3 sequence: CASSYSSGRISYEQYF. The CDR3, as DNA: TGTGCCAGCAGTTACTCGAGTGGGAGGATTTCCTACGAGCAGTACTTC.

The rearrangement uses TRBV19 and TRBJ2-5; no clear D. Trimming stripped 5 bases from V and 4 bases from J, with 11 bases between. This CDR3 comprises 13 residues. The V gene's germline CDR1 is LNHDA and CDR2 SQIVND (reference sequence). The CDR3 bases are TGTGCCAGTAGTCCGAGAACGCGAGAGACCCAGTACTTC. It yields the protein CASSPRTRETQYF. Using reference TRBV19 and TRBJ2-5 for the parts outside the CDR3, the full variable domain is DGGITQSPKYLFRKEGQNVTLSCEQNLNHDAMYWYRQDPGQGLRLIYYSQIVNDFQKGDIAEGYSVSREKKESFPLTVTSAQKNPTAFYLCASSPRTRETQYFGPGTRLLVL.